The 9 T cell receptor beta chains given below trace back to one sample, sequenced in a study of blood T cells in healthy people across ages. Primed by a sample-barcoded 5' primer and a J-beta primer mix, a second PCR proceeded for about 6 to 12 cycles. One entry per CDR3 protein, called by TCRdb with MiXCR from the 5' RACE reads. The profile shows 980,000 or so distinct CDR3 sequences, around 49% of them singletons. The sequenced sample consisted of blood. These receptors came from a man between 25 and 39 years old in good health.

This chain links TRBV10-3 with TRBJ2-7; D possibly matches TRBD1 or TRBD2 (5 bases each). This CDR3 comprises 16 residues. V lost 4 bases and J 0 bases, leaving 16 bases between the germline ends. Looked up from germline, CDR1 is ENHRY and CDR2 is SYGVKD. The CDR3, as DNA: TGTGCCATCAGTGGGGGGATGCGAGACAGCTCCTACGAGCAGTACTTC. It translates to CAISGGMRDSSYEQYF.

The CDR3 spells CASRPISGGRSEQFF. In nucleotides, the CDR3 is TGTGCCAGCAGACCAATTAGCGGGGGGAGAAGTGAGCAGTTCTTC. The V call is TRBV27, the J call TRBJ2-1; TRBD2 agrees at 10 bases. Trimming took 6 bases from V and 9 from J; bases not matched to a gene: 11. CDR3 size: 15 residues. Germline loops: CDR1 MNHEY, CDR2 SMNVEV (reference sequence).

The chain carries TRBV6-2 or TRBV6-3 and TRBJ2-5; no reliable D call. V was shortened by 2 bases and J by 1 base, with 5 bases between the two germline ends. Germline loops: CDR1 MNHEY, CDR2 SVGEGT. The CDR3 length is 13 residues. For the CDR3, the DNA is TGTGCCAGCAGTTACCTACCCCAAGAGACCCAGTACTTC. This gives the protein CASSYLPQETQYF.

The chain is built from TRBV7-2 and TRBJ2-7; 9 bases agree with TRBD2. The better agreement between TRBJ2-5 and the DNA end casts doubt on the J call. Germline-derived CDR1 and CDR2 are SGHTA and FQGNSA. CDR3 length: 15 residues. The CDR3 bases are TGTGCCAGCAGCGTTACTAGCGGGCTCTGGGAGACCCAGTACTTC. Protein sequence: CASSVTSGLWETQYF.

CDR3 DNA sequence: TGTGCCAGCAGCCCGGACAGGTCCAATGAAAAACTGTTTTTT. Its translation: CASSPDRSNEKLFF. The gene calls are TRBV7-2 and TRBJ1-4, with TRBD1 matching over 7 bases. CDR3 length: 14 amino acids. Germline CDR1 reads SGHTA; CDR2 reads FQGNSA. Trimming removed 5 bases from V and 5 bases from J; junction bases left unmatched: 5.

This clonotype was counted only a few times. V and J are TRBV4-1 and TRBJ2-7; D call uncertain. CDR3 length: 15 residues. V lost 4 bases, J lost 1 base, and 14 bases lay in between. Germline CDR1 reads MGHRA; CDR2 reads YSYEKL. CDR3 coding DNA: TGCGCCAGCAGCCCATCTTCAGGCCTATCCTACGAGCAGTACTTC. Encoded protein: CASSPSSGLSYEQYF.

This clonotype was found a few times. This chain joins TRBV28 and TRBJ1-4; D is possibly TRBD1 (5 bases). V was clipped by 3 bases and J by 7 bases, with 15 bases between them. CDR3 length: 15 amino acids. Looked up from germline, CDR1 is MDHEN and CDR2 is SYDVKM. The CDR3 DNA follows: TGTGCCAGCAGTTTTCGGGCAGGGCGTCTTGAAAAACTGTTTTTT. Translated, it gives CASSFRAGRLEKLFF. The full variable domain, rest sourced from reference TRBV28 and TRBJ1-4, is DVKVTQSSRYLVKRTGEKVFLECVQDMDHENMFWYRQDPGLGLRLIYFSYDVKMKEKGDIPEGYSVSREKKERFSLILESASTNQTSMYLCASSFRAGRLEKLFFGSGTQLSVL.

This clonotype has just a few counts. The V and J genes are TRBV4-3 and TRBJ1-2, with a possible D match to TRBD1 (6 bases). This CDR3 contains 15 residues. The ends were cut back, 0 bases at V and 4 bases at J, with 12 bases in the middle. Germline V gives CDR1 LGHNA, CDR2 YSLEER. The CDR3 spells CASSQDGQGPYGYTF. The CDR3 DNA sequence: TGCGCCAGCAGCCAAGATGGGCAGGGGCCCTATGGCTACACCTTC.

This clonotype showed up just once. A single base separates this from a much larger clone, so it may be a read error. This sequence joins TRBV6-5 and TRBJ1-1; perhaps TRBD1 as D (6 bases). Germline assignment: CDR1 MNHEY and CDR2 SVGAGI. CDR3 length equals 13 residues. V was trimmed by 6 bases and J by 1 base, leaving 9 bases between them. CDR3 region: CASRPGQNTEAFF. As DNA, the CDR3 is TGTGCCAGCAGACCGGGACAGAACACTGAAGCTTTCTTT.